This T cell receptor beta chain was identified in a study of T cell repertoires in cytomegalovirus infection. About the study: CMV epitopes in the study were HLA-C-restricted (recently identified) and HLA-B-restricted (well studied).

Study conclusions and caveats: Totalled public TCR beta family frequency picked out people who carried CMV plus the relevant HLA.

In this sample, this clonotype turned up once. Its specificity is not known. CDR1 SGHKS and CDR2 YYEKEE come from the germline V gene (reference sequence). Trimming removed 2 bases at V and 10 bases at J, with 7 bases between. The CDR3 contains 11 residues. TCRdb redid the calling of the reads with MiXCR, one entry per CDR3 protein. The table has about 130,000 distinct CDR3 sequences, 32% seen once; the top ten hold 45% to 65%. The receptor comes from a human donor in good health (CMV status not recorded). Some clones in this sample may be carry-over from other donors' samples. This specimen was CD8+ T cells from cultured PBMCs, taken from culture after CMV antigen stimulation. The chain employs TRBV5-5 and TRBJ2-1; D possibly uses TRBD1 or TRBD2 (5 bases each). For the CDR3, the DNA is TGTGCCAGCAGCTTCAGGGAGGAGCAGTTCTTC. This codes for CASSFREEQFF.